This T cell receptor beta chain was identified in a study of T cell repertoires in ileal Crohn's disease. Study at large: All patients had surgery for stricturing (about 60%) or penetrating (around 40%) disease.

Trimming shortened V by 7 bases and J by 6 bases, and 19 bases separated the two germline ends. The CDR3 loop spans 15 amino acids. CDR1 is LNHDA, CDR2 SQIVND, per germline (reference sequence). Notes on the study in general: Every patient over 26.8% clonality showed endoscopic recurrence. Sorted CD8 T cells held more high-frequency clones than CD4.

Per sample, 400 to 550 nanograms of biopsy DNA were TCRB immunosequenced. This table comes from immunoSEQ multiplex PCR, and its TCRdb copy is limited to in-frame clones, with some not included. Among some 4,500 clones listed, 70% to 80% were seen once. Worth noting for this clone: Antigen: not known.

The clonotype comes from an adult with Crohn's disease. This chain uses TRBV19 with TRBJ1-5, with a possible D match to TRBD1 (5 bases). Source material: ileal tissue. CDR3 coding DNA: TGTGCCAGTACCATTGGGAGGGGAGTGGGTCAGCCCCAGCATTTT. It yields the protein CASTIGRGVGQPQHF. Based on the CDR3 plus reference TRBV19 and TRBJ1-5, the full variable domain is DGGITQSPKYLFRKEGQNVTLSCEQNLNHDAMYWYRQDPGQGLRLIYYSQIVNDFQKGDIAEGYSVSREKKESFPLTVTSAQKNPTAFYLCASTIGRGVGQPQHFGDGTRLSIL.